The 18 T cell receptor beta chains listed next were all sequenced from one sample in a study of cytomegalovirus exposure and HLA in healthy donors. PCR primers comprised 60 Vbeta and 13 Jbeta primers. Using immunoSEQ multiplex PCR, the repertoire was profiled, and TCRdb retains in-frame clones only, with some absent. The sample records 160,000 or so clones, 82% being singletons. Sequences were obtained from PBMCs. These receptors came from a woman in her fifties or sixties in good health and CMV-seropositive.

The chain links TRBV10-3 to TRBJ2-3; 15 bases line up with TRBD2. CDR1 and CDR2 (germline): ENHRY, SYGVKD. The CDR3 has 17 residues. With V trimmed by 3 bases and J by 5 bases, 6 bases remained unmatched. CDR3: CAISDGLAGGRVDTQYF. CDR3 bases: TGTGCCATCAGTGATGGACTAGCGGGGGGGCGGGTAGATACGCAGTATTTT.

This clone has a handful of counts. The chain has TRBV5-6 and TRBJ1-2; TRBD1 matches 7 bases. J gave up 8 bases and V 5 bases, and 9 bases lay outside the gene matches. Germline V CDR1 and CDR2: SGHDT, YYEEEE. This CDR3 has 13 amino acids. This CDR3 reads CASSIQGVLGYTF. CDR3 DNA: TGTGCCAGCAGTATTCAGGGGGTCTTGGGCTACACCTTC.

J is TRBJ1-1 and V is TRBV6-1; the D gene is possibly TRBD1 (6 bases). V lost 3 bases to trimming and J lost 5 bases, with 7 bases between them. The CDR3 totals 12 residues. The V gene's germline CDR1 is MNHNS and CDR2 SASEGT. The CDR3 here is CASSDRGTEAFF. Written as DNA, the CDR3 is TGTGCCAGCAGTGACAGGGGAACTGAAGCTTTCTTT.

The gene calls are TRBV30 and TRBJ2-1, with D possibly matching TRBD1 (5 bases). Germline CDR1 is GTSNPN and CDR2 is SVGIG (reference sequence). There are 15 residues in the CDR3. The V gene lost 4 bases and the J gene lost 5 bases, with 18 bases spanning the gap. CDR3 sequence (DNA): TGTGCCTGGACCCAAGGGGTCCGGAACGACAATGAGCAGTTCTTC. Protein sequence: CAWTQGVRNDNEQFF.

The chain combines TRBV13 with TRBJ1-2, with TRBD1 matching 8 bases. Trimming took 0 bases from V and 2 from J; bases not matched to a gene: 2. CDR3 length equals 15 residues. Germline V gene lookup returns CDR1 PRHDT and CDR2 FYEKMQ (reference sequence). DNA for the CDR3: TGTGCCAGCAGCTTAGGCAGGGGGCTAAACTATGGCTACACCTTC. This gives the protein CASSLGRGLNYGYTF.

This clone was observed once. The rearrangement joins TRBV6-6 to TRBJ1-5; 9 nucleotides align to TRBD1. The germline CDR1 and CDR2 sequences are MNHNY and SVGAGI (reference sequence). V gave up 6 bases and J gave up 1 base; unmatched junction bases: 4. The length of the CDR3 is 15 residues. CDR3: CASSRTGVSNQPQHF. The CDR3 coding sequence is TGTGCCAGCAGCCGGACAGGGGTAAGCAATCAGCCCCAGCATTTT.

The CDR3 reads CASRMTGKRLSGNTIYF. CDR3 DNA sequence: TGTGCCAGCAGGATGACAGGGAAGCGGCTATCTGGAAACACCATATATTTT. The chain couples TRBV2 to TRBJ1-3, with TRBD1 matching over 7 bases. The CDR3 consists of 17 residues. From germline, CDR1 is SNHLY and CDR2 FYNNEI. J gave up 1 base and V 6 bases, and 12 bases lay outside the gene matches. The full variable domain, its missing parts supplied by reference TRBV2 and TRBJ1-3, is EPEVTQTPSHQVTQMGQEVILRCVPISNHLYFYWYRQILGQKVEFLVSFYNNEISEKSEIFDDQFSVERPDGSNFTLKIRSTKLEDSAMYFCASRMTGKRLSGNTIYFGEGSWLTVV.

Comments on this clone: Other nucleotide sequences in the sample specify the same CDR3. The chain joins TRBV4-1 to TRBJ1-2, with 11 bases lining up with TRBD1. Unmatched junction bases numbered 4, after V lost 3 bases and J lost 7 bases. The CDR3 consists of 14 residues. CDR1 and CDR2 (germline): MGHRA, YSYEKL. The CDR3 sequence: CASSQDRGLRGYTF. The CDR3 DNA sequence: TGCGCCAGCAGCCAGGACAGGGGGCTGCGTGGCTACACCTTC.

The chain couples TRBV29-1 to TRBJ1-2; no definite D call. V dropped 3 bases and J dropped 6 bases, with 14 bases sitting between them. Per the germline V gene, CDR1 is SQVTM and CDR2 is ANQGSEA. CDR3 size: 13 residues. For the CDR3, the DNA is TGCAGCGTTGAGGTAGGACTGTGGGATGGCTACACCTTC. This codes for CSVEVGLWDGYTF.

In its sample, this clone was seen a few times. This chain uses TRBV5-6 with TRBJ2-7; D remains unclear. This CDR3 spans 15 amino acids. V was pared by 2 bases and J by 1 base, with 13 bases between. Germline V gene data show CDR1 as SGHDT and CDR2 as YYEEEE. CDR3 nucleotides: TGTGCCAGCAGCTTTCGCGTGGGCACTTCCTACGAGCAGTACTTC. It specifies CASSFRVGTSYEQYF.

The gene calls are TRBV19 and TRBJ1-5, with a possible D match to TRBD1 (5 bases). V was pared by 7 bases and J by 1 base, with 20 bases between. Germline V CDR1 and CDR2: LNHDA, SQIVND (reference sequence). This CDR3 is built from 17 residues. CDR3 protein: CASTQMGGRGSNQPQHF. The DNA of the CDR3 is TGTGCCAGTACCCAAATGGGGGGGAGAGGGAGCAATCAGCCCCAGCATTTT.

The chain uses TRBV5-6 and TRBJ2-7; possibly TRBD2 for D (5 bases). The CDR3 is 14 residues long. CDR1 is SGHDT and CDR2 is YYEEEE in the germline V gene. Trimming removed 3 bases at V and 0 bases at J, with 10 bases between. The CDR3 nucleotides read TGTGCCAGCAGCTCCGACTACTACTCCTACGAGCAGTACTTC. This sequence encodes CASSSDYYSYEQYF.

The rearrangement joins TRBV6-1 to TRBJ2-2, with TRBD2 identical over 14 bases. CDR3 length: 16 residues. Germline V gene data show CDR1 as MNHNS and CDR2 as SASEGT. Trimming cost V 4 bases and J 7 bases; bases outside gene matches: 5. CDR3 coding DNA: TGTGCCAGCAGTGGACTAGCGGGGGGGATGGGCGGGGAGCTGTTTTTT. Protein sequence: CASSGLAGGMGGELFF.

CDR3 DNA sequence: TGTGCCAGCAGTTTCGCCGGGACAAGGGTGTCAACTAATGAAAAACTGTTTTTT. Its translation is CASSFAGTRVSTNEKLFF. The V call is TRBV27, the J call TRBJ1-4; a possible D gene is TRBD1 (6 bases). This CDR3 has 18 amino acids. V gave up 3 bases and J gave up 0 bases, with 17 bases separating them. Germline values: CDR1 MNHEY, CDR2 SMNVEV (reference sequence).

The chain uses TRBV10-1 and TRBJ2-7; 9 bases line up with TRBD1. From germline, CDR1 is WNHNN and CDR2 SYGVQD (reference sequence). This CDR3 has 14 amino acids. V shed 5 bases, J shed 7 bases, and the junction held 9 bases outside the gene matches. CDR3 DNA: TGCGCCAGCAGTCCTAACAGGGGGCTTCGGGAGCAGTACTTC. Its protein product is CASSPNRGLREQYF.

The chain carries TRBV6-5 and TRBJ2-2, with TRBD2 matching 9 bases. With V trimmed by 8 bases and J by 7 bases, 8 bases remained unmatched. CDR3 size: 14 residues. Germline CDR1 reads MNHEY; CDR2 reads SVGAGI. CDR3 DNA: TGTGCCAGCTCTGCGGGGGGGCAGGTCGGGGAGCTGTTTTTT. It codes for CASSAGGQVGELFF.

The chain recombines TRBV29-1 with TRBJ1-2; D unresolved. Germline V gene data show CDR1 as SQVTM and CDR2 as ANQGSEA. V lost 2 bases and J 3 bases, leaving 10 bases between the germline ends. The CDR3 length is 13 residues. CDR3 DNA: TGCAGCGTTGAATCCCAGAATGACTATGGCTACACCTTC. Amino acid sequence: CSVESQNDYGYTF.

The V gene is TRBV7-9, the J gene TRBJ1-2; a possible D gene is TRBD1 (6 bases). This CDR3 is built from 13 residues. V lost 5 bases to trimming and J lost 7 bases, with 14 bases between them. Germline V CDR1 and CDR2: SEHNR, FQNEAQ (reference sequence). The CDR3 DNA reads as TGTGCCAGCAGCCTCCGGGACAATGCTGGCTACACCTTC. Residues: CASSLRDNAGYTF.